The 27 T cell receptor beta chains below were found in one sample sequenced in a study. Each CDR3 protein gets one entry after TCRdb re-called the RT-PCR reads with MiXCR. This sample has about 680,000 distinct CDR3 sequences; 14% occur once, and the top ten carry 3.6%. Sequencing input: memory CD4+ T cells from blood. These receptors all stem from a female donor in good health, serving as a healthy control.

The chain carries TRBV7-2 and TRBJ2-5, with D perhaps TRBD2 (6 bases). The V and J ends lost 4 bases and 1 base respectively, with 13 bases between them. This CDR3 comprises 15 residues. Germline V gene data show CDR1 as SGHTA and CDR2 as FQGNSA. The CDR3 is CASSSIAEPQETQYF. The CDR3 DNA is TGTGCCAGCAGCTCCATAGCGGAACCCCAAGAGACCCAGTACTTC.

This clonotype was detected a few times. The chain combines TRBV11-2 with TRBJ2-1; TRBD1 aligns across 8 bases. Germline lookup yields CDR1 SGHAT and CDR2 FQNNGV. The CDR3 extends over 16 amino acids. The junction had 7 bases not matched to a gene; V was cut back by 4 bases and J by 2 bases. Here the CDR3 DNA reads TGTGCCAGCAGCTCAAAGACAGGGGCGCCCTACAATGAGCAGTTCTTC. It encodes CASSSKTGAPYNEQFF. Variable domain in full (rest from reference TRBV11-2 and TRBJ2-1): EAGVAQSPRYKIIEKRQSVAFWCNPISGHATLYWYQQILGQGPKLLIQFQNNGVVDDSQLPKDRFSAERLKGVDSTLKIQPAKLEDSAVYLCASSSKTGAPYNEQFFGPGTRLTVL.

This clonotype has just a few counts. DNA of the CDR3: TGTGCCAGCAGCAAGGCTATTATCGGGACAGGGGGTAATGAGCAGTTCTTC. Translated: CASSKAIIGTGGNEQFF. The rearrangement uses TRBV5-4 and TRBJ2-1; 11 nucleotides align to TRBD1. Germline V gene sequence: CDR1 SGHNT, CDR2 YYREEE (reference sequence). Unmatched junction bases numbered 13, after V lost 4 bases and J lost 7 bases. CDR3 length equals 17 residues.

The chain carries TRBV20-1 and TRBJ1-1; weak D call: TRBD1 (5 bases). Deletions cut 0 bases from V and 4 bases from J, with 12 bases between. Germline V gene sequence: CDR1 DFQATT, CDR2 SNEGSKA (reference sequence). The CDR3 consists of 14 residues. The CDR3, as DNA: TGCAGTGCTAGAGAGGACACCGGCCCCACTGAAGCTTTCTTT. Translation gives CSAREDTGPTEAFF.

This clonotype was counted at least ten times. The chain combines TRBV29-1 with TRBJ2-7, with D possibly being TRBD1 or TRBD2 (6 bases each). The CDR3 sequence is 12 residues long. Germline CDR1 is SQVTM and CDR2 is ANQGSEA. The DNA of the CDR3 is TGCGGGGCGGGGACATACAGCTACGAGCAGTACTTC. Its translation: CGAGTYSYEQYF.

The chain is built from TRBV12-3 or TRBV12-4 and TRBJ2-3; 12 positions agree with TRBD2. The CDR3 has 15 amino acids. J gave up 4 bases and V 6 bases, and 5 bases lay outside the gene matches. CDR3 residues: CASRASGGESDTQYF. The DNA for the CDR3 is TGTGCCAGCAGAGCTAGCGGGGGGGAATCAGATACGCAGTATTTT.

The sample holds a few counts of this clonotype. This chain joins TRBV6-2 or TRBV6-3 and TRBJ1-2, with D unresolved. Deletions cut 7 bases from V and 5 bases from J, with 14 bases between. The CDR3 runs to 13 residues. CDR1 and CDR2 (germline): MNHEY, SVGEGT. CDR3 sequence: CASTKPGYYGYTF. In nucleotides, the CDR3 is TGTGCCAGCACTAAACCGGGTTATTATGGCTACACCTTC.

This clonotype was observed a handful of times. This rearrangement joins TRBV4-1 to TRBJ1-4, with TRBD1 matching over 9 bases. CDR1 is MGHRA and CDR2 is YSYEKL in the germline V gene. CDR3 size: 16 residues. Trimming at V came to 4 bases and at J to 7 bases, leaving 10 bases not matched to a gene. The CDR3 DNA sequence: TGCGCCAGCAGCCCGGGACAGGGTGTTTCTGGTGAAAAACTGTTTTTT. Amino acids: CASSPGQGVSGEKLFF.

This clonotype was detected a few times. The chain's CDR3 is CSAGQGTTNEKLFF. The CDR3 DNA reads as TGCAGCGCCGGACAGGGGACAACTAATGAAAAACTGTTTTTT. The V gene is TRBV29-1, the J gene TRBJ1-4; the match to TRBD1 covers 9 bases. Trimming took 7 bases from V and 0 from J; bases not matched to a gene: 3. The CDR3 is 14 residues long. Germline V gives CDR1 SQVTM, CDR2 ANQGSEA.

The chain recombines TRBV6-5 with TRBJ2-3, with D perhaps matching TRBD1 (6 bases). V gave up 6 bases and J gave up 4 bases, with 20 bases separating them. The germline V gene has CDR1 MNHEY and CDR2 SVGAGI. The CDR3 runs to 16 residues. CDR3 coding DNA: TGTGCCAGCAGGCGGCGGGCAGGGGCCTGGGCAGATACGCAGTATTTT. It is translated as CASRRRAGAWADTQYF.

This clonotype was seen more than once but under ten times. This chain links TRBV5-6 with TRBJ2-5; TRBD2 matches 14 bases. The CDR3 contains 16 residues. J was trimmed by 5 bases and V by 0 bases; bases with no gene match: 3. CDR1 and CDR2 (germline): SGHDT, YYEEEE. The CDR3 is CASSLGLAGGPETQYF. Written as DNA, the CDR3 is TGTGCCAGCAGCTTGGGACTAGCGGGAGGGCCCGAGACCCAGTACTTC. Based on the CDR3 plus reference TRBV5-6 and TRBJ2-5, the full variable domain is DAGVTQSPTHLIKTRGQQVTLRCSPKSGHDTVSWYQQALGQGPQFIFQYYEEEERQRGNFPDRFSGHQFPNYSSELNVNALLLGDSALYLCASSLGLAGGPETQYFGPGTRLLVL.

This clonotype was detected only a few times. This chain connects TRBV7-6 to TRBJ2-7; no firm D call. Germline V CDR1 and CDR2: SGHVS, FNYEAQ. CDR3 size: 15 residues. Trimming left V 0 bases short and J 0 bases short, with 9 bases between. The CDR3 DNA is TGTGCCAGCAGCTTAGCAGGGCCGAGCTCCTACGAGCAGTACTTC. It translates to CASSLAGPSSYEQYF.

This clonotype was observed many times. The V call is TRBV5-1, the J call TRBJ2-1; D perhaps matches TRBD1 (5 bases). From germline, CDR1 is SGHRS and CDR2 YFSETQ. V shed 3 bases and J shed 14 bases, with 15 bases lying between them. The CDR3 covers 12 residues. CDR3 sequence (DNA): TGCGCCAGCAGCTCGTTGGGGCAGGAAAAGTTCTTC. Translation: CASSSLGQEKFF.

This clonotype appeared many times. The CDR3 DNA reads as TGTGCCAGCAGGGATCGTACAGGAAGCAATCAGCCCCAGCATTTT. As protein: CASRDRTGSNQPQHF. V gene TRBV12-3 or TRBV12-4 combines with J gene TRBJ1-5; D is possibly TRBD1 (5 bases). This CDR3 contains 15 residues. V gave up 6 bases and J gave up 1 base, with 13 bases separating them.

The chain carries TRBV5-1 and TRBJ2-2, with D possibly being TRBD2 (5 bases). The CDR3 runs 15 residues. CDR1 and CDR2 (germline): SGHRS, YFSETQ. Trimming cost V 3 bases and J 5 bases, with 14 bases left between them. The CDR3 DNA reads as TGCGCCAGCAGCTCCGGGGTCCCGGGAACCGGGGAGCTGTTTTTT. Its translation is CASSSGVPGTGELFF. The full variable domain, with the rest looked up from reference TRBV5-1 and TRBJ2-2, is KAGVTQTPRYLIKTRGQQVTLSCSPISGHRSVSWYQQTPGQGLQFLFEYFSETQRNKGNFPGRFSGRQFSNSRSEMNVSTLELGDSALYLCASSSGVPGTGELFFGEGSRLTVL.

There are a few counts of this clonotype. The chain links TRBV20-1 to TRBJ1-1, with D unclear. In germline, CDR1 is DFQATT, CDR2 SNEGSKA (reference sequence). The CDR3 loop spans 10 amino acids. V lost 7 bases, J lost 11 bases, and 14 bases lay in between. The CDR3 nucleotides read TGCAGTGTCGTCATCATGGGGGCTTTCTTT. It encodes CSVVIMGAFF.

This clonotype was detected many times. This chain links TRBV6-1 with TRBJ2-1, with D uncertain. CDR1 is MNHNS, CDR2 SASEGT, per germline. Trimming removed 1 base at V and 2 bases at J, with 6 bases between. This CDR3 region has 14 residues. The CDR3 loop reads CASSEGQTYNEQFF. The CDR3, as DNA: TGTGCCAGCAGTGAAGGCCAAACCTACAATGAGCAGTTCTTC.

V is TRBV24-1 and J is TRBJ2-5, with D possibly TRBD2 on 6 matching bases. This CDR3 contains 14 residues. Trimming removed 3 bases from V and 4 bases from J, with 11 bases in between. CDR1 is KGHDR and CDR2 is SFDVKD in the germline V gene. CDR3 DNA sequence: TGTGCCACCAGTGATCGCGGGGAAAGAGAGACCCAGTACTTC. This sequence encodes CATSDRGERETQYF.

The DNA for the CDR3 is TGCGCCAGCAGCTTGTTTTCGCAAGCTAACTATGGCTACACCTTC. It yields the protein CASSLFSQANYGYTF. The J gene is TRBJ1-2, the V gene TRBV5-1; D unresolved. CDR1 and CDR2 (germline): SGHRS, YFSETQ. This CDR3 comprises 15 residues. V lost 1 base, J lost 0 bases, and 10 bases lay in between.

This clonotype was counted ten times or more. V usage is TRBV20-1 and J usage is TRBJ2-7; TRBD2 matches 11 bases. This CDR3 contains 15 residues. Germline CDR1 reads DFQATT; CDR2 reads SNEGSKA (reference sequence). J lost 2 bases, V lost 3 bases, and 6 bases had no gene match. In nucleotides, the CDR3 is TGCAGTGCTAGTCATCTACTAGCGGGAGCCTACGAGCAGTACTTC. It specifies CSASHLLAGAYEQYF.

The genes are TRBV5-1 and TRBJ2-7, with TRBD2 identical over 11 bases. Germline V gene sequence: CDR1 SGHRS, CDR2 YFSETQ. The V gene end was trimmed by 4 bases and the J gene end by 7 bases; junction bases not matched to a gene: 10. The CDR3 is made up of 15 amino acids. The CDR3 sequence: CASSPVAGGPLEQYF. The DNA for the CDR3 is TGCGCCAGCAGCCCCGTAGCGGGAGGGCCTTTAGAGCAGTACTTC.

This clonotype turned up a few times. This rearrangement joins TRBV7-6 to TRBJ1-1; D possibly corresponds to TRBD1 (6 bases). The V gene's germline CDR1 is SGHVS and CDR2 FNYEAQ. Between the trimmed V and J ends, which lost 3 bases and 1 base, there was a span of 12 bases. The CDR3 contains 15 residues. The CDR3 loop is CASSLVGQSNTEAFF. Here the CDR3 DNA reads TGTGCCAGCAGCTTGGTAGGACAGTCGAACACTGAAGCTTTCTTT.

This clonotype came up a few times. The chain couples TRBV4-3 to TRBJ1-2, with TRBD1 identical over 11 bases. This CDR3 is 15 amino acids long. V gave up 1 base and J gave up 8 bases; unmatched junction bases: 6. The germline CDR1 and CDR2 sequences are LGHNA and YSLEER. Here the CDR3 DNA reads TGCGCCAGCAGCCAAGGGGGACAGGGGGTGAGAGGCTACACCTTC. It is translated as CASSQGGQGVRGYTF.

This clonotype was found a few times. The rearrangement uses TRBV12-3 or TRBV12-4 and TRBJ1-5, with a tentative D call TRBD1 (5 bases). Between the trimmed V and J ends, which lost 3 bases and 5 bases, there was a span of 14 bases. There are 15 residues in the CDR3. CDR3 sequence (DNA): TGTGCCAGCAGTTTTGGGTCCGGGGCCTATCAGCCCCAGCATTTT. This translates into CASSFGSGAYQPQHF.

Ten or more counts support this clonotype. The chain joins TRBV5-1 to TRBJ2-5; D is ambiguous. CDR1 and CDR2 from the germline V gene are SGHRS and YFSETQ. V dropped 4 bases and J dropped 2 bases, with 15 bases sitting between them. The CDR3 is made up of 15 amino acids. CDR3: CASSVGRYRQETQYF. CDR3 nucleotides: TGCGCCAGCAGCGTTGGTCGATACCGTCAAGAGACCCAGTACTTC.

This clonotype was seen at least ten times. V gene TRBV9 combines with J gene TRBJ2-1; 8 bases fit TRBD2. J gave up 7 bases and V 0 bases, and 3 bases lay outside the gene matches. From germline, CDR1 is SGDLS and CDR2 YYNGEE. The CDR3 extends over 14 amino acids. The CDR3 DNA reads TGTGCCAGCAGCGTAGCGGGAGGGCCTAATGAGCAGTTCTTC. It yields the protein CASSVAGGPNEQFF.

The rearrangement uses TRBV30 and TRBJ1-5; D is undetermined. V lost 2 bases and J lost 3, with 8 bases in between. The CDR3 extends over 13 amino acids. The germline gives CDR1 GTSNPN, CDR2 SVGIG (reference sequence). Here the CDR3 reads CAWSPGYNQPQHF. The DNA of the CDR3 is TGTGCCTGGAGTCCGGGGTACAATCAGCCCCAGCATTTT.